This T cell receptor (beta chain) was sequenced during a study of tumor and adjacent non-tumor tissue in lung cancer. Study in general: There were some 12 adenocarcinoma, a couple of squamous cell carcinoma and 1 small cell lung cancer cases. Aged about 30 to 76 years, patients included fewer than 11 men and a few women with stage I to III disease. Samples averaged about 4.3 million productive TCRbeta reads each. Study results and caveats: Shorter survival was associated with higher TCR diversity in tumors.

RNA was extracted from bulk tissue without any cell sorting. Distant lung tissue was collected more than 3 cm away from the tumor edge. The library came from three nested PCR rounds adapted from ARM-PCR protocols. TCRdb passed the multiplex PCR reads through MiXCR, listing each CDR3 protein once. The sample consists of about 80,000 distinct CDR3 sequences, 70% to 90% of them appearing once. As for this clonotype: Its target is not known.

The CDR3 totals 17 residues. Germline assignment: CDR1 SGHVS and CDR2 FQNEAQ. Germline trimming cut 1 base from V and 4 bases from J; bases unmatched to any gene: 8. The J gene is TRBJ1-5, the V gene TRBV7-8; the match to TRBD1 covers 9 bases. This TCR derives from a man aged 55 to 70 with non-small cell lung cancer. Specimen: distant non-tumor lung tissue. CDR3 DNA: TGTGCCAGCAGCTTAGAGGGACAGGGCAGTAGAAATCAGCCCCAGCATTTT. Translation: CASSLEGQGSRNQPQHF.